These 14 T cell receptor beta chains were sequenced from one sample in a study of blood T cell repertoires in COVID-19. Produced via immunoSEQ multiplex PCR; TCRdb's table is partial and in-frame only. The sample has more than 95,000 clones; 65% to 80% are singletons. The source material was peripheral blood. Source of these receptors: a man aged 45 to 65 with acute or convalescent COVID-19.

The rearrangement links TRBV5-1 to TRBJ2-7, with 7 positions matching TRBD1. Germline assignment: CDR1 SGHRS and CDR2 YFSETQ. The trim removed 4 bases at V and 2 bases at J, leaving 9 bases unmatched. This CDR3 is 15 amino acids long. CDR3 nucleotides: TGCGCCAGCAGCCCGACAGGGAAATCCCCCTACGAGCAGTACTTC. Encoded protein: CASSPTGKSPYEQYF.

This clone was found a few times. The genes are TRBV30 and TRBJ2-7; 7 bases fit TRBD1. This CDR3 has 12 residues. Germline V gives CDR1 GTSNPN, CDR2 SVGIG (reference sequence). The junction had 0 bases not matched to a gene; V was cut back by 1 base and J by 3 bases. The chain's CDR3 is CAWSGQGYEQYF. The CDR3 DNA is TGTGCCTGGAGTGGACAGGGCTACGAGCAGTACTTC. Full variable domain (remainder filled in from reference TRBV30 and TRBJ2-7): SQTIHQWPATLVQPVGSPLSLECTVEGTSNPNLYWYRQAAGRGLQLLFYSVGIGQISSEVPQNLSASRPQDRQFILSSKKLLLSDSGFYLCAWSGQGYEQYFGPGTRLTVT.

The genes are TRBV15 and TRBJ2-5; D is perhaps TRBD1 (6 bases). CDR1 and CDR2 (germline): LNHNV, YYDKDF (reference sequence). The CDR3 contains 17 residues. Trimming removed 1 base from V and 3 bases from J, with 18 bases in between. For the CDR3, the DNA is TGTGCCACCAGCAGAGGGGGGTCAGGGGTTTTAGAAGAGACCCAGTACTTC. It is translated as CATSRGGSGVLEETQYF.

This clone appeared a single time. CDR3 amino acids: CASSFQGYTNEQFF. CDR3 bases: TGCGCCAGCAGCTTTCAGGGTTATACGAATGAGCAGTTCTTC. V and J are TRBV5-1 and TRBJ2-1; a possible D gene is TRBD1 (5 bases). Deletions cut 2 bases from V and 7 bases from J, with 13 bases between. The CDR3 is 14 residues long. From germline, CDR1 is SGHRS and CDR2 YFSETQ.

V usage is TRBV11-2 and J usage is TRBJ1-5, with 8 bases identical to TRBD1. Per germline, CDR1 SGHAT and CDR2 FQNNGV. The CDR3 has 15 amino acids. After removal of 0 bases from V and 5 bases from J, the junction contained 3 bases not matched to a gene. The chain's CDR3 is CASSLETGAYQPQHF. DNA of the CDR3: TGTGCCAGCAGCTTAGAGACAGGGGCCTATCAGCCCCAGCATTTT.

The table lists this clone with a few counts. This sequence joins TRBV7-8 and TRBJ1-4; D is ambiguous. The CDR3 runs to 16 residues. Per germline, CDR1 SGHVS and CDR2 FQNEAQ. V lost 5 bases and J 3 bases, leaving 16 bases between the germline ends. The CDR3 region is CASSPMGRHSNEKLFF. The CDR3 DNA reads TGTGCCAGCAGCCCGATGGGGAGGCACTCTAATGAAAAACTGTTTTTT.

This chain uses TRBV2 with TRBJ2-1; a weak D match, TRBD1 (5 bases). The germline CDR1 and CDR2 sequences are SNHLY and FYNNEI. V lost 4 bases and J 9 bases, leaving 19 bases between the germline ends. This CDR3 is built from 15 residues. The CDR3 region has the DNA TGTGCCAGCAGTGCAAGTTGGACAAGGGTTGGTGAGCAGTTCTTC. Protein sequence: CASSASWTRVGEQFF.

The chain uses TRBV27 and TRBJ1-2, with TRBD1 identical over 9 bases. V shed 10 bases, J shed 4 bases, and the junction held 13 bases outside the gene matches. The CDR3 sequence is 15 residues long. Germline loops: CDR1 MNHEY, CDR2 SMNVEV (reference sequence). The CDR3 DNA follows: TGTGCCACCTTCCCGGGACAGGGTCGGGGCTATGGCTACACCTTC. Its protein is CATFPGQGRGYGYTF.

CDR3 in amino acids: CASSLLGLAGGVDTQYF. The CDR3 DNA sequence: TGTGCCAGCAGTTTATTGGGACTAGCGGGAGGGGTAGATACGCAGTATTTT. V is TRBV28 and J is TRBJ2-3; 16 nucleotides line up with TRBD2. This CDR3 spans 17 amino acids. The V gene end was trimmed by 1 base and the J gene end by 5 bases; junction bases not matched to a gene: 3. Germline V gene sequence: CDR1 MDHEN, CDR2 SYDVKM.

This rearrangement joins TRBV27 to TRBJ1-1; TRBD1 aligns across 7 bases. CDR1 and CDR2 from the germline V gene are MNHEY and SMNVEV (reference sequence). V shed 0 bases, J shed 2 bases, and the junction held 9 bases outside the gene matches. This CDR3 is built from 17 residues. CDR3 sequence reads: CASSLSPWTGLNTEAFF. In nucleotides, the CDR3 is TGTGCCAGCAGTTTATCGCCCTGGACAGGCCTTAACACTGAAGCTTTCTTT.

The rearrangement links TRBV5-1 to TRBJ2-3, with D possibly TRBD2 on 6 matching bases. The V end was cut by 2 bases, the J end by 1 base, with 11 bases between. Germline assignment: CDR1 SGHRS and CDR2 YFSETQ. There are 15 residues in the CDR3. In nucleotides, the CDR3 is TGCGCCAGCAGCTTAATCGGGGGTGGCACAGATACGCAGTATTTT. It is translated as CASSLIGGGTDTQYF.

The V and J genes are TRBV27 and TRBJ2-2; TRBD2 matches at 10 bases. With 2 bases clipped from V and 6 bases from J, the junction kept 3 bases outside the gene matches. Germline CDR1 MNHEY, CDR2 SMNVEV (reference sequence). The CDR3 totals 15 residues. The CDR3 bases are TGTGCCAGCAGTTTAGCTAGCGGGAGCCCCGGGGAGCTGTTTTTT. Residues: CASSLASGSPGELFF.

This chain connects TRBV28 to TRBJ2-7, with D possibly TRBD1 on 5 matching bases. The CDR3 covers 15 residues. Germline V gene sequence: CDR1 MDHEN, CDR2 SYDVKM. Trimming left V 6 bases short and J 3 bases short, with 18 bases between. The CDR3 DNA follows: TGTGCCAGCAGGGTAAGCAGACAGCGACACTACGAGCAGTACTTC. This encodes CASRVSRQRHYEQYF.

The table lists this clone with many counts. The V and J genes are TRBV19 and TRBJ1-1; the D gene is possibly TRBD1 (5 bases). The CDR3 is made up of 14 amino acids. Germline loops: CDR1 LNHDA, CDR2 SQIVND (reference sequence). Between the trimmed V and J ends, which lost 4 bases and 2 bases, there was a span of 11 bases. Here the CDR3 reads CASSRETVNTEAFF. DNA of the CDR3: TGTGCCAGTAGTAGAGAGACAGTCAACACTGAAGCTTTCTTT.